The 13 T cell receptor beta chains below were found in one sample sequenced in a study of pediatric ulcerative colitis. TCRdb's copy holds only in-frame clones and misses some; the assay was immunoSEQ multiplex PCR. The sample has roughly 60,000 clones, approximately 87% seen once. Sample: blood. These TCRs come from a boy younger than 18 who was a control in a study of pediatric ulcerative colitis.

This clone was picked up one time. This rearrangement joins TRBV19 to TRBJ2-3; 10 bases map to TRBD2. V was pared by 7 bases and J by 7 bases, with 11 bases of the junction left unmatched. Germline V gene sequence: CDR1 LNHDA, CDR2 SQIVND (reference sequence). This CDR3 region has 15 residues. The CDR3 reads CASTFSGRHGYTQYF. The CDR3 nucleotides read TGTGCCAGTACCTTTAGCGGGAGGCATGGATATACGCAGTATTTT.

The J gene is TRBJ2-2, the V gene TRBV27; TRBD1 aligns across 7 bases. Unmatched junction bases numbered 17, after V lost 8 bases and J lost 5 bases. The germline CDR1 and CDR2 sequences are MNHEY and SMNVEV (reference sequence). The CDR3 has 17 amino acids. CDR3 loop: CASGFDGIGGRTGELFF. CDR3 coding DNA: TGTGCCAGCGGATTCGACGGGATAGGGGGCCGGACCGGGGAGCTGTTTTTT.

The chain uses TRBV18 and TRBJ1-6; D ambiguous. Germline V gene lookup returns CDR1 KGHSH and CDR2 LQKENI. CDR3 length: 16 amino acids. Trimming took off 3 bases at V and 10 bases at J, with 19 bases between the two ends. This CDR3 reads CASSPRSADLGSPLHF. CDR3 coding DNA: TGTGCCAGCTCACCGAGGTCTGCGGACCTTGGGTCACCCCTCCACTTT.

The V gene is TRBV7-2, the J gene TRBJ1-3; D not certain. Germline CDR1 SGHTA, CDR2 FQGNSA. V was clipped by 5 bases and J by 1 base, with 9 bases between them. The length of the CDR3 is 14 residues. CDR3 sequence (DNA): TGTGCCAGCAGCCTCGATGAATCTGGAAACACCATATATTTT. Its protein is CASSLDESGNTIYF.

This clone was picked up one time. The chain carries TRBV29-1 and TRBJ2-2; no clear D. V was trimmed by 7 bases and J by 3 bases, leaving 15 bases between them. CDR3 length: 14 residues. The germline CDR1 and CDR2 sequences are SQVTM and ANQGSEA. The CDR3 spells CSGKHEKHTGELFF. The CDR3 nucleotides are TGCAGCGGCAAACATGAGAAGCACACCGGGGAGCTGTTTTTT.

This chain joins TRBV13 and TRBJ2-2; 12 positions match TRBD2. Trimming cost V 5 bases and J 6 bases; bases outside gene matches: 4. This CDR3 contains 15 residues. The germline V gene encodes CDR1 PRHDT and CDR2 FYEKMQ (reference sequence). This CDR3 is CASSLTSGSAGELFF. For the CDR3, the DNA is TGTGCCAGCAGCCTGACTAGCGGGAGCGCCGGGGAGCTGTTTTTT.

The rearrangement uses TRBV18 and TRBJ2-5, with D possibly matching TRBD1 (6 bases). CDR1 is KGHSH, CDR2 LQKENI, per germline. The CDR3 runs 16 residues. Trimming removed 3 bases from V and 4 bases from J, with 18 bases in between. The CDR3 loop reads CASSPRAGAQAETQYF. The CDR3 nucleotides read TGTGCCAGCTCACCTAGGGCAGGGGCGCAAGCAGAGACCCAGTACTTC.

The chain uses TRBV4-1 and TRBJ1-1; 11 nucleotides align to TRBD1. Germline lookup yields CDR1 MGHRA and CDR2 YSYEKL. This CDR3 region has 15 residues. The J segment lost 7 bases and the V segment lost 3 bases, leaving 7 bases of the junction unmatched. CDR3 in amino acids: CASSHAGQGALEAFF. The CDR3 DNA is TGCGCCAGCAGCCACGCCGGACAGGGGGCTCTTGAAGCTTTCTTT.

The chain joins TRBV2 to TRBJ2-7; D gene uncertain. CDR1 SNHLY and CDR2 FYNNEI come from the germline V gene. Trimming removed 4 bases at V and 0 bases at J, with 13 bases between. The CDR3 is 15 residues long. CDR3 coding DNA: TGTGCCAGCAGTGGACGGCGGCAGAGCTCCTACGAGCAGTACTTC. Translated, it gives CASSGRRQSSYEQYF.

The V and J genes are TRBV2 and TRBJ1-4, with a weak D call TRBD1 (5 bases). CDR1 is SNHLY and CDR2 is FYNNEI in the germline V gene. V was pared by 1 base and J by 0 bases, with 9 bases between. This CDR3 has 16 residues. The CDR3 is CASSEGGLTTNEKLFF. The CDR3 DNA reads TGTGCCAGCAGTGAAGGGGGACTGACAACTAATGAAAAACTGTTTTTT.

V usage is TRBV18 and J usage is TRBJ1-6; TRBD1 is a possible D gene (6 bases). This CDR3 is built from 17 residues. V was pared by 3 bases and J by 1 base, with 13 bases between. In germline, CDR1 is KGHSH, CDR2 LQKENI. In nucleotides, the CDR3 is TGTGCCAGCTCACCGATGCAGGGGAGGTCCTATAATTCACCCCTCCACTTT. Residues: CASSPMQGRSYNSPLHF. Drawing the rest from reference TRBV18 and TRBJ1-6, the complete variable domain is NAGVMQNPRHLVRRRGQEARLRCSPMKGHSHVYWYRQLPEEGLKFMVYLQKENIIDESGMPKERFSAEFPKEGPSILRIQQVVRGDSAAYFCASSPMQGRSYNSPLHFGNGTRLTVT.

The rearrangement uses TRBV9 and TRBJ2-2, with 9 positions matching TRBD1. CDR3 length equals 17 residues. Germline lookup yields CDR1 SGDLS and CDR2 YYNGEE. The J segment lost 5 bases and the V segment lost 2 bases, leaving 10 bases of the junction unmatched. The CDR3 spells CASSVSRWTGETGELFF. In nucleotides, the CDR3 is TGTGCCAGCAGCGTCTCCCGCTGGACAGGGGAAACCGGGGAGCTGTTTTTT.

The gene calls are TRBV27 and TRBJ2-1; D ambiguous. Deletions cut 0 bases from V and 6 bases from J, with 6 bases between. Germline CDR1 and CDR2: MNHEY and SMNVEV (reference sequence). This CDR3 spans 13 amino acids. The CDR3 DNA sequence: TGTGCCAGCAGTTTATCTTTCCGCAATGAGCAGTTCTTC. Protein sequence: CASSLSFRNEQFF.